Presented here are 6 T cell receptor beta chains from one specimen sequenced in a study of blood T cell repertoires in COVID-19. Method: immunoSEQ multiplex PCR; TCRdb's copy keeps in-frame clones and lacks some. The table includes about 150,000 clones, 85% to 90% detected once. Sequenced material: peripheral blood. These receptor sequences come from a man older than 75 with acute or convalescent COVID-19.

This chain uses TRBV3-1 (or the pseudogene TRBV3-2) with TRBJ2-2; TRBD1 aligns across 8 bases. The germline V gene encodes CDR1 LGHDT and CDR2 YNNKEL (reference sequence). Trimming cost V 1 base and J 7 bases; bases outside gene matches: 5. There are 15 residues in the CDR3. CDR3 loop: CASSQGTGWVGELFF. The CDR3 nucleotides read TGTGCCAGCAGCCAAGGGACAGGGTGGGTCGGGGAGCTGTTTTTT.

The chain links TRBV5-1 to TRBJ2-1; D might be TRBD2 (7 bases). The length of the CDR3 is 13 residues. Trimming took off 3 bases at V and 9 bases at J, with 13 bases between the two ends. Looked up from germline, CDR1 is SGHRS and CDR2 is YFSETQ. CDR3 sequence reads: CASSWGGSGEQFF. CDR3 nucleotide sequence: TGCGCCAGCAGCTGGGGGGGCTCAGGTGAGCAGTTCTTC.

The table lists this clone with a count of one. The V call is TRBV5-1, the J call TRBJ2-2; TRBD2 agrees at 9 bases. The germline gives CDR1 SGHRS, CDR2 YFSETQ. After removal of 4 bases from V and 3 bases from J, the junction contained 4 bases not matched to a gene. This CDR3 comprises 15 residues. CDR3: CASSLTSGDTGELFF. In nucleotides, the CDR3 is TGCGCCAGCAGCCTGACTAGCGGAGACACCGGGGAGCTGTTTTTT.

The chain employs TRBV9 and TRBJ2-3; the D gene is possibly TRBD1 (5 bases). Germline CDR1 reads SGDLS; CDR2 reads YYNGEE. This CDR3 comprises 15 residues. Trimming took 0 bases from V and 10 from J, leaving 18 bases between them. This CDR3 reads CASSVELGPDLPQYF. The CDR3 coding sequence is TGTGCCAGCAGCGTAGAGCTGGGGCCAGACCTGCCGCAGTATTTT.

The chain couples TRBV10-3 to TRBJ2-2, with D uncertain. V lost 8 bases and J 0 bases, leaving 13 bases between the germline ends. Germline V gene sequence: CDR1 ENHRY, CDR2 SYGVKD. The CDR3 has 15 amino acids. CDR3 nucleotide sequence: TGTGCCATCGCGGCGGCGATCGCGAACACCGGGGAGCTGTTTTTT. It yields the protein CAIAAAIANTGELFF.

The gene calls are TRBV10-3 and TRBJ1-2, with 11 bases aligning to TRBD1. The germline CDR1 and CDR2 sequences are ENHRY and SYGVKD. Trimming took 6 bases from V and 6 from J; bases not matched to a gene: 3. The CDR3 is made up of 13 amino acids. The CDR3 spells CAIRDRGRDGYTF. Written as DNA, the CDR3 is TGTGCCATCAGGGACAGGGGGCGGGATGGCTACACCTTC.